This paragraph reports one TCR beta chain. Its antigen is undetermined. The data belong to a study of T cell responses to AZD1222 COVID-19 vaccine. Study-level findings and limits: Sampling captured repertoires only after the peak T cell response. With two AZD1222 doses given, Spike-specific TCR breadth and depth both rose. White British donors predominated, females outnumbered males, and clonal diversity was possibly underestimated.

The CDR3 is made up of 15 amino acids. Germline V gene lookup returns CDR1 LGHNA and CDR2 YSLEER. The trim removed 1 base at V and 8 bases at J, leaving 7 bases unmatched. Generated by immunoSEQ multiplex PCR, the TCRdb table keeps only in-frame clones and is missing some. The data show 95,000 to 150,000 clones, over 75% seen once. This chain joins TRBV4-3 and TRBJ2-7; TRBD2 matches at 11 bases. The TCR originated in an adult in good health. The sample was peripheral blood, taken on day 0 of AZD1222 vaccination. In DNA form, the CDR3 reads TGCGCCAGCAGCCAAGCAGTCCTAGCGGGGGGCCAGCAGTACTTC. This encodes CASSQAVLAGGQQYF.